This T cell receptor (beta chain) emerged from a study of PD-L1 blockade in urothelial cancer. Whole-study context: Intravenous atezolizumab, 1,200 mg every 3 weeks, was begun by patients at some point between 2013 and 2014. Blood analysis was done at 3 weeks (second dose) and 6 weeks after treatment began.

Trimming removed 2 bases from V and 2 bases from J, with 14 bases in between. CDR1 is SEHNR, CDR2 FQNEAQ, per germline (reference sequence). The length of the CDR3 is 16 residues. Sequenced by immunoSEQ multiplex PCR; TCRdb stores in-frame clones only, minus some. The repertoire includes 45,000 to 60,000 clones, over 75% of them detected once, and about 5.3% sits in the top ten. The V gene is TRBV7-9, the J gene TRBJ2-3, with TRBD2 as a possible D gene (6 bases). This clonotype was sampled from a man aged 35-49 years with urothelial cancer. Sample: PBMCs, taken around atezolizumab (anti-PD-L1) treatment. Here the CDR3 reads CASSLRSGPNTDTQYF. In DNA form, the CDR3 reads TGTGCCAGCAGCTTACGAAGCGGGCCGAACACAGATACGCAGTATTTT.